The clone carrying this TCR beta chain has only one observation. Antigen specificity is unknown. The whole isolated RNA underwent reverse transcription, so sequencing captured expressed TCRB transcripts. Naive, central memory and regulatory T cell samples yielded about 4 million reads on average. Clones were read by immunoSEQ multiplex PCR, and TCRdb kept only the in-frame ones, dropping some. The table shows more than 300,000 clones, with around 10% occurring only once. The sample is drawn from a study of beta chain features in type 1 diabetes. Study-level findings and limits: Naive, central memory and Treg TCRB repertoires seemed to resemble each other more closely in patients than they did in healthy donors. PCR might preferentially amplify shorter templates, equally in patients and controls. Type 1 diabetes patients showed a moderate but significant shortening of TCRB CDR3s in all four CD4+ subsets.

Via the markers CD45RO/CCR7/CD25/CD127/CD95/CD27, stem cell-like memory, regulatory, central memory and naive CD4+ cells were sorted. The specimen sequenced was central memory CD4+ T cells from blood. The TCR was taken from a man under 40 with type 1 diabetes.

The CDR3 DNA follows: TGTGCCATCAGTGAGGGGGGGGCTAACTATGGCTACACCTTC. This encodes CAISEGGANYGYTF. The rearrangement uses TRBV10-3 and TRBJ1-2, with D perhaps TRBD1 (5 bases). Trimming removed 2 bases at V and 0 bases at J, with 7 bases between. Germline loops: CDR1 ENHRY, CDR2 SYGVKD. CDR3 length: 14 amino acids.